The sequence of this T cell receptor beta chain was determined in a study of blood T cell repertoires in COVID-19. Study information: Italy, Spain and the United States were the sources of the convalescent and acute COVID-19 samples.

A single count supports this clone. CDR3 size: 15 residues. The germline V gene has CDR1 SGHTA and CDR2 FQGNSA. After removal of 2 bases from V and 8 bases from J, the junction contained 7 bases not matched to a gene. Per the original methods: Amplified reference gene primers provided the basis for estimating nucleated cell counts. TCRdb's table, derived via immunoSEQ multiplex PCR, lists solely in-frame clones and lacks some. For V, J and clone size, that table is used; D and trimming come from the DNA. This sample yields under 300,000 clones, of which 75% to 90% are seen a single time; about 1.7% belongs to the top ten. Participants were aged 18 to 89 years, lived in 20 to 30 US areas, and enrolled virtually. Cohort 3 recovered donors had two negative PCRs, clearance, or symptom resolution.

The chain couples TRBV7-2 to TRBJ1-2, with TRBD1 matching 11 bases. Sequencing input: PBMCs or T cells enriched from blood (not recorded which). The clonotype originates from a woman between 40 and 50 years old who had recovered from COVID-19. This CDR3 is CASSLSGTGGVGYTF. The CDR3 DNA sequence: TGTGCCAGCAGCTTATCCGGGACAGGGGGAGTCGGCTACACCTTC.